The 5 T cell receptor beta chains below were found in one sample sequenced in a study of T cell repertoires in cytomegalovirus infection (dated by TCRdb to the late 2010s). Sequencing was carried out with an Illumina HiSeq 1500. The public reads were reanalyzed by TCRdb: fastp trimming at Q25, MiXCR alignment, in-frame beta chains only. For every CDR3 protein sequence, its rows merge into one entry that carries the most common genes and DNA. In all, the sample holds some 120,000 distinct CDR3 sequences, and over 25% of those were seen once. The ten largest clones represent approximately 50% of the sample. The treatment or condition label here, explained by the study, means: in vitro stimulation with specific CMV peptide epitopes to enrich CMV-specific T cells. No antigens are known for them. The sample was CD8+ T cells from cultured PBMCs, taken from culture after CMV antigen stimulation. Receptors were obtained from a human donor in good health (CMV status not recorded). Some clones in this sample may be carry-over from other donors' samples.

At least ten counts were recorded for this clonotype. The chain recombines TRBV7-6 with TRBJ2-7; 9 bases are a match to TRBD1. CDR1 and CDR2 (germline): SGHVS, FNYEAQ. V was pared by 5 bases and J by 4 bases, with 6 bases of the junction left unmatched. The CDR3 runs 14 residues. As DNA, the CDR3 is TGTGCCAGCAGCCCGGGGACAGGGAGTTACGAGCAGTACTTC. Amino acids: CASSPGTGSYEQYF.

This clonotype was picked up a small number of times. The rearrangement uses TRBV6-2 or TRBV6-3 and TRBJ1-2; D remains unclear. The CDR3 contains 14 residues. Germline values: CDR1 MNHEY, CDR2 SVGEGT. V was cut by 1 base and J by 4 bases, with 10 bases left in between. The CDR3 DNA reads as TGTGCCAGCAGTTACTTGCAGACCTCCTATGGCTACACCTTC. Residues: CASSYLQTSYGYTF.

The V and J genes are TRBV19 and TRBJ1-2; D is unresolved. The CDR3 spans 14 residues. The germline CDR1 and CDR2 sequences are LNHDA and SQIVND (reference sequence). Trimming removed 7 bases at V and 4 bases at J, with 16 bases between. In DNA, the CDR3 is TGTGCCAGTATCGGACCCAATTCGATCTATGGCTACACCTTC. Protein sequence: CASIGPNSIYGYTF. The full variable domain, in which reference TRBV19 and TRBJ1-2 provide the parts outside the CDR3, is DGGITQSPKYLFRKEGQNVTLSCEQNLNHDAMYWYRQDPGQGLRLIYYSQIVNDFQKGDIAEGYSVSREKKESFPLTVTSAQKNPTAFYLCASIGPNSIYGYTFGSGTRLTVV.

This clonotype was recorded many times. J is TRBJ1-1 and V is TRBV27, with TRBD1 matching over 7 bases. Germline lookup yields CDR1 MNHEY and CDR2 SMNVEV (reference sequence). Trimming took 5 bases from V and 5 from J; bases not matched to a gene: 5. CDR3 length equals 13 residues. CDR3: CASSPGGRTEAFF. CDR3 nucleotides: TGTGCCAGCAGTCCAGGGGGTAGGACTGAAGCTTTCTTT.

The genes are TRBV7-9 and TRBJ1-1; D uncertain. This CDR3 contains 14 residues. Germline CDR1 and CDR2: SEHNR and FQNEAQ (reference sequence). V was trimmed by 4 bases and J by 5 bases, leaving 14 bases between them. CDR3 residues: CASSSELRATEAFF. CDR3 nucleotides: TGTGCCAGCAGCTCGGAACTACGAGCGACTGAAGCTTTCTTT.